Below are 17 T cell receptor beta chains sequenced from a single sample in a study of regulatory T cells in long-lasting Graves disease. Stated time point: newly diagnosed GD, antithyroid drugs for less than 3 months. Extracted RNA from PBMCs served as the source of the TCR library. Arm-PCR of CDR3 regions with iRepertoire HTBI primers generated TCR beta libraries. TCRdb independently ran MiXCR on the multiplex PCR reads; one entry per CDR3 protein. The sample comprises approximately 350,000 distinct CDR3 sequences, roughly 12% of which are singletons, and under 20% rests with the top ten. In addition, the sample was reused for a study of T cells in Graves' hyperthyroidism and ophthalmopathy.

The specimen was peripheral blood mononuclear cells (PBMCs), collected at new diagnosis, from a patient treated with antithyroid drugs. These receptors were obtained from a woman younger than 35 with Graves disease.

This clonotype was counted at least ten times. The genes are TRBV27 and TRBJ1-2, with D tentatively TRBD1 (5 bases). The V gene lost 6 bases and the J gene lost 4 bases, with 15 bases spanning the gap. Germline V gene lookup returns CDR1 MNHEY and CDR2 SMNVEV (reference sequence). The CDR3 length is 14 residues. The DNA of the CDR3 is TGTGCCAGCAGAAACCAGGGTAATCCCTATGGCTACACCTTC. Translated, it gives CASRNQGNPYGYTF.

V gene TRBV6-5 combines with J gene TRBJ1-2; D possibly corresponds to TRBD1 (5 bases). CDR3 length: 14 amino acids. From germline, CDR1 is MNHEY and CDR2 SVGAGI. Deletions cut 2 bases from V and 8 bases from J, with 15 bases between. The CDR3 loop is CASSYGTKEEGYTF. The CDR3 DNA follows: TGTGCCAGCAGTTACGGGACGAAAGAAGAAGGCTACACCTTC.

The CDR3 coding sequence is TGTGCCAGCAGTTACTCGGGACAGGGGGATCAGCCCCAGCATTTT. This codes for CASSYSGQGDQPQHF. The J gene is TRBJ1-5, the V gene TRBV6-2 or TRBV6-3, with 11 nucleotides matching TRBD1. J lost 5 bases, V lost 0 bases, and 0 bases had no gene match. Germline values: CDR1 MNHEY, CDR2 SVGEGT. CDR3 length: 15 residues.

This clonotype was counted only a few times. This chain uses TRBV5-4 with TRBJ1-1, with TRBD1 matching 10 bases. The CDR3 is made up of 16 amino acids. Losses at the gene ends were 4 bases for V and 10 bases for J; bases not matched to a gene: 16. The germline CDR1 and CDR2 sequences are SGHNT and YYREEE (reference sequence). The CDR3 here is CASSRSLGTGVRGAFF. The CDR3, as DNA: TGTGCCAGCAGCCGATCGCTGGGGACAGGGGTACGGGGAGCTTTCTTT.

This clonotype was recorded many times. V and J are TRBV6-2 or TRBV6-3 and TRBJ2-1; D might be TRBD2 (6 bases). The germline V gene encodes CDR1 MNHEY and CDR2 SVGEGT. Trimming took off 7 bases at V and 5 bases at J, with 18 bases between the two ends. CDR3 length equals 15 residues. The CDR3 DNA reads TGTGCCAGCAACGAGGGAGGAGTACTAGACAATGAGCAGTTCTTC. Translation gives CASNEGGVLDNEQFF.

This clonotype was seen at least ten times. The CDR3 DNA sequence: TGTGCCAGCAGTCTTCCCTCTGGTTTTGAGCAGTTCTTC. Translating it yields CASSLPSGFEQFF. The chain combines TRBV28 with TRBJ2-1; D not certain. Trimming shortened V by 5 bases and J by 9 bases, and 14 bases separated the two germline ends. From germline, CDR1 is MDHEN and CDR2 SYDVKM. CDR3 length: 13 residues.

In this sample, this clonotype turned up many times. V gene TRBV6-1 combines with J gene TRBJ1-2, with D unclear. Deletions cut 4 bases from V and 5 bases from J, with 11 bases between. CDR1 and CDR2 from the germline V gene are MNHNS and SASEGT. The CDR3 loop spans 13 amino acids. Here the CDR3 reads CASSAGSRYGYTF. In DNA form, the CDR3 reads TGTGCCAGCAGTGCTGGCAGCCGATATGGCTACACCTTC.

This clonotype was seen many times. The V call is TRBV4-3, the J call TRBJ2-3; D unclear. Deletions cut 1 base from V and 0 bases from J, with 11 bases between. This CDR3 is 16 amino acids long. Germline loops: CDR1 LGHNA, CDR2 YSLEER. In nucleotides, the CDR3 is TGCGCCAGCAGCCAAGGCCACAGCCAAAGCACAGATACGCAGTATTTT. As protein: CASSQGHSQSTDTQYF.

This clonotype was detected ten times or more. V and J are TRBV2 and TRBJ1-2; TRBD1 might be the D (6 bases). V was cut by 6 bases and J by 10 bases, with 15 bases left in between. The germline V gene has CDR1 SNHLY and CDR2 FYNNEI. The CDR3 runs to 12 residues. The CDR3 here is CASSANRESYTF. CDR3 DNA: TGTGCCAGCAGCGCTAACAGGGAGTCCTACACCTTC.

This clonotype was recorded at least ten times. This sequence joins TRBV5-5 and TRBJ2-1; D uncertain. Trimming took 1 base from V and 10 from J, leaving 12 bases between them. Germline CDR1 reads SGHKS; CDR2 reads YYEKEE (reference sequence). The CDR3 runs 13 residues. For the CDR3, the DNA is TGTGCCAGCAGCTTGCCAGATGACATCGAGCAGTTCTTC. Its translation: CASSLPDDIEQFF.

The rearrangement uses TRBV4-1 and TRBJ2-2; the D gene could be TRBD1 or TRBD2 (6 bases each). The germline CDR1 and CDR2 sequences are MGHRA and YSYEKL. The CDR3 extends over 18 amino acids. With 3 bases removed from V and 2 bases from J, the gap between germline ends came to 19 bases. The CDR3 spells CASSHAGGGGINTGELFF. Here the CDR3 DNA reads TGCGCCAGCAGCCATGCCGGTGGGGGCGGGATAAACACCGGGGAGCTGTTTTTT.

The chain uses TRBV19 and TRBJ1-2, with TRBD1 matching over 8 bases. CDR3 size: 14 residues. Trimming at V came to 5 bases and at J to 4 bases, leaving 6 bases not matched to a gene. Germline loops: CDR1 LNHDA, CDR2 SQIVND (reference sequence). The CDR3 reads CASSRQGSSYGYTF. In DNA, the CDR3 is TGTGCCAGTAGTCGACAGGGGAGTTCCTATGGCTACACCTTC.

The chain recombines TRBV29-1 with TRBJ2-1; D possibly uses TRBD1 or TRBD2 (6 bases each). Trimming took 3 bases from V and 5 from J, leaving 11 bases between them. CDR3 length equals 13 residues. Germline V gene data show CDR1 as SQVTM and CDR2 as ANQGSEA. The CDR3 loop is CSVDRGRNNEQFF. The DNA of the CDR3 is TGCAGCGTTGATCGGGGGCGGAACAATGAGCAGTTCTTC.

This clonotype was counted at least ten times. The chain uses TRBV29-1 and TRBJ2-6, with D possibly TRBD2 on 6 matching bases. This CDR3 has 17 amino acids. Germline CDR1 reads SQVTM; CDR2 reads ANQGSEA. V shed 4 bases and J shed 0 bases, with 16 bases lying between them. CDR3 in amino acids: CSVVVLAGSSGANVLTF. As DNA, the CDR3 is TGCAGCGTTGTAGTCCTGGCGGGAAGCTCTGGGGCCAACGTCCTGACTTTC.

Ten or more counts support this clonotype. V usage is TRBV7-2 and J usage is TRBJ2-7; D may be TRBD1 (5 bases). V was shortened by 1 base and J by 0 bases, with 16 bases between the two germline ends. The CDR3 has 17 amino acids. Germline lookup yields CDR1 SGHTA and CDR2 FQGNSA. CDR3 loop: CASSLGRIQVSSYEQYF. CDR3 nucleotide sequence: TGTGCCAGCAGCTTAGGTCGTATACAGGTTAGCTCCTACGAGCAGTACTTC.

This clonotype has only a few counts. The V gene is TRBV5-6, the J gene TRBJ2-1, with D possibly called TRBD1 or TRBD2 (6 bases each). CDR1 is SGHDT and CDR2 is YYEEEE in the germline V gene. CDR3 length equals 15 residues. V was shortened by 4 bases and J by 6 bases, with 17 bases between the two germline ends. CDR3 sequence reads: CASSTNRDLANEQFF. Written as DNA, the CDR3 is TGTGCCAGCAGCACGAACAGGGACTTAGCCAATGAGCAGTTCTTC.

This chain uses TRBV12-3 or TRBV12-4 with TRBJ1-5; TRBD1 aligns across 7 bases. CDR3 length: 14 residues. The ends lost 2 bases at V and 8 bases at J; junction bases unmatched: 6. The chain's CDR3 is CASSLQGVREPQHF. DNA of the CDR3: TGTGCCAGCAGTTTACAGGGGGTAAGGGAGCCCCAGCATTTT.